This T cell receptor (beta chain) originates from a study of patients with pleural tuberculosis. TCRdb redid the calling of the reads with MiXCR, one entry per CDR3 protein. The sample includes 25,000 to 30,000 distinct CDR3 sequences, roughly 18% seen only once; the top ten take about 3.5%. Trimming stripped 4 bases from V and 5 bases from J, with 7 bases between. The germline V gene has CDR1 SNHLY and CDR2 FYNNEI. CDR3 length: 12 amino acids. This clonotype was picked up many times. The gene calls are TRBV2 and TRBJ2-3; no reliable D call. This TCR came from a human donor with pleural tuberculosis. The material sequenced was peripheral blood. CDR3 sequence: CASSADEDTQYF. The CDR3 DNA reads TGTGCCAGCAGTGCCGACGAAGATACGCAGTATTTT.